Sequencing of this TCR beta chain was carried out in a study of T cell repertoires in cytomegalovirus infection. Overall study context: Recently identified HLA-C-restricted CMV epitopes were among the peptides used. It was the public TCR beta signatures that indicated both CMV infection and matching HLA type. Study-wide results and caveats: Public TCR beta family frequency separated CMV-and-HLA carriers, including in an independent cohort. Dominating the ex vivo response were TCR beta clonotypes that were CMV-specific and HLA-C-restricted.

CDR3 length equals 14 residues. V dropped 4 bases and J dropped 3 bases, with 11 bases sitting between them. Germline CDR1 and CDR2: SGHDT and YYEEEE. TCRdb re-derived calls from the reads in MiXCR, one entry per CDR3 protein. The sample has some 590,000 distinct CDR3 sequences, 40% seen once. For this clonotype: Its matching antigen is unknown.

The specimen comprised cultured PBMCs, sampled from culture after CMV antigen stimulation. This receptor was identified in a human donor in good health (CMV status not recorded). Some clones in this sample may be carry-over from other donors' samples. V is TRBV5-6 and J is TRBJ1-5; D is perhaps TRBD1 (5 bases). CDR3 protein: CASSENRFNQPQHF. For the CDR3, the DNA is TGTGCCAGCAGCGAAAACAGGTTCAATCAGCCCCAGCATTTT.